This entry lists 8 T cell receptor beta chains sequenced from one sample in a study of beta chain features in type 1 diabetes. Every isolated RNA sample was fully reverse transcribed, so sequencing captured expressed TCRB transcripts. TCRdb keeps only in-frame clones here, not all; method: immunoSEQ multiplex PCR. In the table there are around 430,000 clones, about 30% of which are singletons. The sequencing sample was made of naive CD4+ T cells from blood. These TCRs come from a man aged 18 to 29 in good health.

This chain connects TRBV4-1 to TRBJ2-1; possibly TRBD1 or TRBD2 for D (5 bases each). Germline-derived CDR1 and CDR2 are MGHRA and YSYEKL. This CDR3 is built from 15 residues. Trimming removed 3 bases from V and 10 bases from J, with 19 bases in between. The CDR3 region is CASSQEVRVEDEQFF. The CDR3 bases are TGCGCCAGCAGCCAGGAGGTCAGGGTAGAGGACGAGCAGTTCTTC.

There are a few counts of this clone. J is TRBJ2-1 and V is TRBV4-1, with 14 bases lining up with TRBD2. The CDR3 runs 16 residues. Germline trimming cut 2 bases from V and 9 bases from J; bases unmatched to any gene: 6. Germline V CDR1 and CDR2: MGHRA, YSYEKL. Here the CDR3 reads CASSQPGLAGVGEQFF. CDR3 in DNA: TGCGCCAGCAGCCAACCGGGACTAGCGGGAGTGGGTGAGCAGTTCTTC.

V gene TRBV5-1 combines with J gene TRBJ2-7; 7 bases align to TRBD1. Looked up from germline, CDR1 is SGHRS and CDR2 is YFSETQ. The V gene end was trimmed by 4 bases and the J gene end by 3 bases; junction bases not matched to a gene: 7. The CDR3 loop spans 14 amino acids. The DNA of the CDR3 is TGCGCCAGCAGCACACGGACAGGCCTCTACGAGCAGTACTTC. Its translation is CASSTRTGLYEQYF. The entire variable domain, with the rest obtained from reference TRBV5-1 and TRBJ2-7, is as follows: KAGVTQTPRYLIKTRGQQVTLSCSPISGHRSVSWYQQTPGQGLQFLFEYFSETQRNKGNFPGRFSGRQFSNSRSEMNVSTLELGDSALYLCASSTRTGLYEQYFGPGTRLTVT.

This chain joins TRBV7-9 and TRBJ2-6, with D unclear. Germline V gene sequence: CDR1 SEHNR, CDR2 FQNEAQ (reference sequence). The V and J ends lost 4 bases and 0 bases respectively, with 13 bases between them. This CDR3 contains 17 residues. CDR3 DNA sequence: TGTGCCAGCAGCTCAAGGACGGATAGCTCTGGGGCCAACGTCCTGACTTTC. Encoded protein: CASSSRTDSSGANVLTF.

The gene calls are TRBV27 and TRBJ2-5; 10 bases match TRBD2. CDR3 length: 14 residues. The ends lost 6 bases at V and 4 bases at J; junction bases unmatched: 5. Germline assignment: CDR1 MNHEY and CDR2 SMNVEV (reference sequence). CDR3 in amino acids: CASRIAGGLETQYF. The CDR3 DNA reads as TGTGCCAGCAGAATAGCGGGAGGCCTAGAGACCCAGTACTTC.

The chain joins TRBV10-3 to TRBJ2-5; TRBD1 matches at 11 bases. V lost 6 bases, J lost 3 bases, and 3 bases stayed unmatched. This CDR3 region has 14 residues. Looked up from germline, CDR1 is ENHRY and CDR2 is SYGVKD. The CDR3 DNA follows: TGTGCCATCAGGGGGACAGGGGGTGAAGAGACCCAGTACTTC. This codes for CAIRGTGGEETQYF.

The chain couples TRBV25-1 to TRBJ2-7; D remains unclear. The CDR3 extends over 11 amino acids. Germline lookup yields CDR1 MGHDK and CDR2 SYGVNS. Trimming removed 4 bases from V and 5 bases from J, with 6 bases in between. In nucleotides, the CDR3 is TGTGCCAGCAGTGGTGTCCACGAGCAGTACTTC. This encodes CASSGVHEQYF.

This clone was recorded a few times. This chain uses TRBV4-1 with TRBJ2-1; 7 positions agree with TRBD2. The germline gives CDR1 MGHRA, CDR2 YSYEKL. The junction had 8 bases not matched to a gene; V was cut back by 3 bases and J by 0 bases. This CDR3 region has 17 residues. The CDR3: CASSQGSGLSSYNEQFF. The CDR3 coding sequence is TGCGCCAGCAGCCAGGGATCGGGACTAAGCTCCTACAATGAGCAGTTCTTC.